The present TCR beta chain was sequenced within a study of cytomegalovirus exposure and HLA in healthy donors. Nominally healthy donors were sampled, though unrecorded immune exposures were likely. This CDR3 is built from 16 residues. V gave up 1 base and J gave up 10 bases; unmatched junction bases: 11. Germline V gene sequence: CDR1 LGHNA, CDR2 YNFKEQ. This clone occurred once. Its antigen remains unknown. PCR was performed using 60 Vbeta and 13 Jbeta primers. The repertoire was sequenced with immunoSEQ multiplex PCR; TCRdb's copy has only in-frame clones and lacks some. The sample comprises more than 95,000 clones, about 80% of which are singletons, and around 9.1% rests with the top ten. Study results and caveats: Some V segments could not be told apart, so they were left out, TRBV6-2 and TRBV6-3 among them.

Sequences were obtained from PBMCs. The source of this sequence is a woman in her 50s in good health and CMV-seropositive. The V gene is TRBV4-2, the J gene TRBJ2-4; TRBD2 aligns across 9 bases. CDR3 coding DNA: TGTGCCAGCAGCCAAGGGACGCGGGGGGGATTCAGGATTCAGTACTTC. Translating gives CASSQGTRGGFRIQYF.